This TCR beta chain stems from a study of T cell responses to AZD1222 COVID-19 vaccine. The method was immunoSEQ multiplex PCR; TCRdb's version includes in-frame clones alone and lacks a portion of them. The data show around 89,000 clones, approximately 90% seen once. Study-wide results and caveats: Donor demographics were predominantly white British with a female majority; clonal diversity may be underestimated. Across spike, vaccine-associated CD4 TCRs were found, dominant at 160-218 and 743-854. Unmutated variant regions reportedly attract nearly half of all spike-specific TCRs.

Comment on this clone: Its antigen is undetermined.

The sample was peripheral blood, taken on day 0 of AZD1222 vaccination. The receptor was isolated from an adult in good health.

As DNA, the CDR3 is TGCGCCAGCAGCCAAGTTATCCAAGAGACCCAGTACTTC. It specifies CASSQVIQETQYF. J is TRBJ2-5 and V is TRBV4-3, with D uncertain. Germline V gives CDR1 LGHNA, CDR2 YSLEER. Between the trimmed V and J ends, which lost 1 base and 1 base, there was a span of 4 bases. CDR3 size: 13 residues.